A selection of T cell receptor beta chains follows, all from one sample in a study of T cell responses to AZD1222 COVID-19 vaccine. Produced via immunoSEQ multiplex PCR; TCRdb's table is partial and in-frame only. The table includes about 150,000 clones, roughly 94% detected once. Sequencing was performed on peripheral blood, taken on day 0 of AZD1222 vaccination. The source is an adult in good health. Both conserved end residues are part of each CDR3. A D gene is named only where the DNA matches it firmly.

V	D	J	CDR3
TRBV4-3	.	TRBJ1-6	CASSPGTRPPLHF
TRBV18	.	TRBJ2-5	CASSPTTLQETQYF
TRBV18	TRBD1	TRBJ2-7	CASSPGQGDTLYEQYF
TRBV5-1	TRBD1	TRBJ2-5	CASSLATGGWETQYF
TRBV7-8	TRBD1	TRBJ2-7	CASSFSVGQTYEQYF
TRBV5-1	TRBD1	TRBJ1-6	CASSPEGGMGSPLHF
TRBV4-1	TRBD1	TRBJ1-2	CASSQDRTGTYGYTF
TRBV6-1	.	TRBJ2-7	CASSENAESSYEQYF
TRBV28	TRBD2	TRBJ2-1	CASSGQTSFKRGKNYNEQFF
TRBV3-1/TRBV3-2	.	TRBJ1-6	CASSRRGADSPLHF
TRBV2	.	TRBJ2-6	CASSEGGHGANVLTF
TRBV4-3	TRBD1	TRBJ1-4	CASSQDGVWTGGDWLFF
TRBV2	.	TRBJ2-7	CASKALGIDYEQYF
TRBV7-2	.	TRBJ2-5	CASSPTVNQETQYF
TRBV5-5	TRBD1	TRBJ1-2	CASSLVATGDYGYTF
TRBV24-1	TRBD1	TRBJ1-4	CATSERTGTNEKLFF
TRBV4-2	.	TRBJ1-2	CASSQVVTDNYGYTF
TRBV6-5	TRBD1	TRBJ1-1	CASRALQGAKTEAFF
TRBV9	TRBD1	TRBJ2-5	CASSPGQVVWQETQYF
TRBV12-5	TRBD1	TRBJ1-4	CASGPWLEDRNREKLFF
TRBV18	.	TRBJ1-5	CASSPDAGRGNQPQHF
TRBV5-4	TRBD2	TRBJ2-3	CASSLSSGGHTDTQYF
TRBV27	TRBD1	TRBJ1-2	CASSIQGANYGYTF
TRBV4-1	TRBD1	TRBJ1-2	CASSRGTGANYGYTF
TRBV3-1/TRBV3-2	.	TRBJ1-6	CASSPRVLNSPLHF
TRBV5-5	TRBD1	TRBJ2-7	CASSLQGARAYEQYF
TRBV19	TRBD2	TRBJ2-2	CASSRTSGNTGELFF
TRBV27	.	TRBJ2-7	CASSLRDSYEQYF
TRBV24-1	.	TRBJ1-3	CATSEPDRKGPSGNTIYF
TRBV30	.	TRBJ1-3	CAWSVLGNTIYF
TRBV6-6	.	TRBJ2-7	CASSNGPDRYEQYF
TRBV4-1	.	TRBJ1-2	CASNHLLIRTNYGYTF
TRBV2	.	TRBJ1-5	CASSEALRQNNQPQHF
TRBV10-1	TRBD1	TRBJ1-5	CASSESQSDRVGCNQPQHF
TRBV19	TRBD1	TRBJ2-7	CASGTGDYEQYF
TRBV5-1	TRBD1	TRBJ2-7	CASGNRGTGTYEQYF
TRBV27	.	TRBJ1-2	CASSDSGTKRTNYGYTF
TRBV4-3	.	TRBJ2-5	CASSQGGETQYF
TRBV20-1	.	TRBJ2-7	CSARKQPEQYF
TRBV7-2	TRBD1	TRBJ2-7	CASSLTGATSSYEQYF
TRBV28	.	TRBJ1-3	CASSPPGTFSGNTIYF
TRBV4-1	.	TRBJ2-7	CASSQDHLGDEQYF
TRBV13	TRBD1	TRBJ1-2	CASSHRGNYGYTF
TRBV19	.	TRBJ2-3	CASSIDQSRTDTQYF
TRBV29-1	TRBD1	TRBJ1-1	CTVGQGGTEAFF
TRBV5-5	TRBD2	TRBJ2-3	CASSLPPSGGTTDTQYF
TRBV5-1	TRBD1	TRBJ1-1	CASSLTGANTEAFF
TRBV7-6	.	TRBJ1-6	CASSPESRDIFLPLHF
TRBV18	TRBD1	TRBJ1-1	CASSPGTGIPEAFF
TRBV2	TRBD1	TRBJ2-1	CASRGTAGGEQFF
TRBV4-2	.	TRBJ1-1	CASSPNSWGPTLNTEAFF
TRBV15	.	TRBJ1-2	CATSRVRLAGNSYGYTF